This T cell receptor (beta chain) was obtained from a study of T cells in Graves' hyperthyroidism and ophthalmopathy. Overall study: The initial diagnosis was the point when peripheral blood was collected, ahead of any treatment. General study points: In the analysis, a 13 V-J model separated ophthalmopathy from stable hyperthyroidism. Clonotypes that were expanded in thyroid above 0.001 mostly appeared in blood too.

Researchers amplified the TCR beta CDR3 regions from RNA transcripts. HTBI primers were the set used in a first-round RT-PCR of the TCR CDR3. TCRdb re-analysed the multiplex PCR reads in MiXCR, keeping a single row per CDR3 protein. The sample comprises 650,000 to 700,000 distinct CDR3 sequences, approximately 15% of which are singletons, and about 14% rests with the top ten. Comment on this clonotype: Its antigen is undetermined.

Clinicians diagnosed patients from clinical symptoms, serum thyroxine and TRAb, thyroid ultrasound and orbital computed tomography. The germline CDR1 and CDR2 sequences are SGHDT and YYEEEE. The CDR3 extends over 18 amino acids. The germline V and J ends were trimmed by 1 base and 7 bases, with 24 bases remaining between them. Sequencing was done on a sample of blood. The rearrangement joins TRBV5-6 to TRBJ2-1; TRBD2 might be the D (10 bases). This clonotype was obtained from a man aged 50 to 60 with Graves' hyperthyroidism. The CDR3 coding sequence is TGTGCCAGCAGCTTGCTACAGGGGGCAGTAGCGGGAGGTAATGAGCAGTTCTTC. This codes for CASSLLQGAVAGGNEQFF.